This TCR beta chain came from a study of shared clonotypes between healthy human individuals (dated by TCRdb to about 2020). For context, the study as a whole: A couple of women and a few men aged 18 to 49 years were included in the cohort. Blood TCR repertoires of four to six healthy adults were deeply sequenced to estimate repertoire size and the extent of clonotype sharing between individuals. Leukapheresis yielded between about 0.94 and 8.9 billion PBMCs per donor. To increase sequencing depth and limit assay-specific biases, TCR repertoire library preparation and sequencing were carried out by different laboratories using diverse techniques. Per donor, three plates each were used for CD4 naive and CD4 memory, two for CD8 naive, and one for CD8 memory. Here is what the overall study found, with its caveats: Because the study included only a small number of donors, the genetic and exposure-history diversity represented was limited. Rarefaction of sorted-subset datasets indicated incomplete sequencing despite the large sequencing depth. Only blood was sampled, and tissue TCR repertoires likely differ from those in blood. When a few donors were compared, the shared fraction of clonotypes was about 5.5% for naive CD4, about 4% for naive CD8, more than 2% for memory CD4, and less than 0.5% for memory CD8. Based on pairwise subsampling, the degree of clonotype sharing among donors was expected to be affected by sequencing depth. Compared with non-shared clonotypes, clonotypes shared by all four sorted-subset donors had higher generation probabilities. Naive subsets generally had larger estimated clonotype richness than memory subsets did.

This clone occurred a few times. There is no known antigen for this receptor. No per-base quality is available; no much larger clone lies one base away. The donors were healthy, HIV-negative adults with no recently reported acute infections or vaccinations. Only Caucasian adults living in Nashville, Tennessee, USA were represented among the donors. CD4+ T cells were enriched through magnetic negative selection, after which naive cells were positively selected on CD45RA and the remaining negative fraction served as the memory subset. After blood collection by leukapheresis, PBMCs were isolated using Ficoll-Histopaque density gradient centrifugation and then cryopreserved in the vapor phase of liquid nitrogen. Analytical flow cytometry was used to check the purity and quantity of every magnetically sorted T cell population. From each sorted fraction, genomic DNA was isolated and quantified by UV absorbance on a Nanodrop 2000c.

Using the deep immunoSEQ assay, multiplex PCR amplified TCR CDR3 regions from genomic DNA. Genomic DNA extracted from each cell subset was distributed evenly over all wells of several immunoSEQ 96-well plates, and each plate served as one replicate. For sorted subsets, about 0.2 ug genomic DNA, equal to about 30,000 T cell genomes, was loaded into each replicate PCR. The purified libraries were quantified using a Qubit 3.0 fluorometer, sized with a Bioanalyzer 2100, and then quantified again using the KAPA Library Quantification kit. Every immunoSEQ 96-well plate was sequenced on a separate single-read 150-cycle Illumina NextSeq 550 flow cell. The paper's processing steps were these. Because the immunoSEQ output included only junctional sequences and no quality scores, the filtering could not be the same as the filtering used for full-length reads. To assign V/J genes and CDR3, sequences were annotated against IMGT germline references using PyIR, a Python wrapper for IgBLAST v1.9. Reads with weak V/J assignments (E-value above 1e-6), missing CDR3, stop codons, out-of-frame junctions, or ambiguous translated residues were removed. V3J clonotypes were defined as sequences sharing the same inferred V gene, J gene, and CDR3 amino acid sequence. Percentage overlap between repertoires was computed as shared unique clonotypes divided by the size of the smaller repertoire. RTK rarefaction, the Chao1 estimator, and Recon v2.1 estimates of unobserved clonotypes were used to assess repertoire richness. OLGA was used to compute generation probabilities for all TCRbeta clonotypes that the gDNA method yielded from a few donors. TCRdb retrieved this table from immuneACCESS and kept in-frame rearrangements only. Not all clones are present; in checked studies, unresolved V genes account for under half, and no reason is known for the remainder. V, J and clone size reflect that table, while D and trimming were determined from the DNA. The sample records about 1.1 million clones, around 77% of which are singletons. About 0.94% of the sample is held by the ten biggest clonotypes.

The source of this sequence is a man younger than 35 in good health. Some clones in this sample may be carry-over from other donors' samples. Material for sequencing was memory CD4+ T cells from PBMCs. This specimen's cell subset or site label, interpreted: CD45RA-negative fraction.

The CDR3 sequence is CASSLREFDEKLFF. In nucleotides, the sequence is TGTGCCAGCAGCTTGCGGGAGTTTGATGAAAAACTGTTTTTT. The chain uses TRBV7-9 and TRBJ1-4; too little of a D gene remains to name it. Trimming at the junction amounts to 3 bases on V and 6 bases on J, and the germline ends lie 11 bases apart. The germline V gene (reference sequence) gives CDR1 as SEHNR and CDR2 as FQNEAQ. Including cysteine and phenylalanine, the CDR3 has 14 amino acids. The entry retains the CDR3 DNA only, 42 bases that are in frame from base 1.